The 32 T cell receptor beta chains presented below share a single source sample, sequenced in a study of blood T cell repertoires in COVID-19. Assay used: immunoSEQ multiplex PCR; TCRdb lists only in-frame clones, some missing. The sample has around 47,000 clones; around four fifths are singletons. The specimen sequenced was peripheral blood. These TCRs come from a man between 65 and 80 years old with active COVID-19.

CDR3 DNA: TGCGCCAGCAGCCAAGAACCAGCGGGGGGAACAGATACGCAGTATTTT. Amino acids: CASSQEPAGGTDTQYF. The chain combines TRBV4-1 with TRBJ2-3, with 9 bases aligning to TRBD2. This CDR3 has 16 amino acids. V dropped 0 bases and J dropped 3; count of bases not matched to a gene: 4. CDR1 is MGHRA, CDR2 YSYEKL, per germline.

The chain employs TRBV10-3 and TRBJ1-4, with D possibly TRBD1 on 5 matching bases. Germline V gives CDR1 ENHRY, CDR2 SYGVKD. Trimming shortened V by 0 bases and J by 3 bases, and 8 bases separated the two germline ends. This CDR3 is 15 amino acids long. The CDR3 DNA is TGTGCCATCAGTGAGTCGTGGGGGGCTAATGAAAAACTGTTTTTT. Translated, it gives CAISESWGANEKLFF.

This clone is deemed medium-sized. This chain connects TRBV15 to TRBJ2-7; D is uncertain. CDR3 length: 16 amino acids. V dropped 0 bases and J dropped 3 bases, with 15 bases sitting between them. Germline V lookup: CDR1 LNHNV, CDR2 YYDKDF (reference sequence). The CDR3 region has the DNA TGTGCCACCAGCAGAGAGGCCCTACTCCCGGGCTACGAGCAGTACTTC. It is translated as CATSREALLPGYEQYF.

This clone was seen a handful of times. V gene TRBV27 combines with J gene TRBJ1-1, with unresolved D. Germline CDR1 and CDR2: MNHEY and SMNVEV (reference sequence). The CDR3 runs 15 residues. V was trimmed by 5 bases and J by 0 bases, leaving 13 bases between them. CDR3 sequence reads: CASSPDTFMNTEAFF. Written as DNA, the CDR3 is TGTGCCAGCAGTCCCGACACATTCATGAACACTGAAGCTTTCTTT.

The rearrangement joins TRBV4-1 to TRBJ2-5, with 8 bases aligning to TRBD2. V lost 8 bases to trimming and J lost 1 base; unmatched junction nucleotides: 12. This CDR3 has 16 residues. The V gene's germline CDR1 is MGHRA and CDR2 YSYEKL. The CDR3 spells CASAKAGGTRQETQYF. DNA of the CDR3: TGCGCCAGCGCTAAGGCGGGGGGCACCCGCCAAGAGACCCAGTACTTC.

The V call is TRBV19, the J call TRBJ1-4; D is perhaps TRBD1 (6 bases). V lost 3 bases and J 2 bases, leaving 7 bases between the germline ends. The CDR3 has 14 amino acids. Germline CDR1 LNHDA, CDR2 SQIVND (reference sequence). CDR3 sequence reads: CASSMGATNEKLFF. CDR3 bases: TGTGCCAGTAGTATGGGGGCGACTAATGAAAAACTGTTTTTT. Complete variable domain (other parts from reference TRBV19 and TRBJ1-4): DGGITQSPKYLFRKEGQNVTLSCEQNLNHDAMYWYRQDPGQGLRLIYYSQIVNDFQKGDIAEGYSVSREKKESFPLTVTSAQKNPTAFYLCASSMGATNEKLFFGSGTQLSVL.

J is TRBJ1-1 and V is TRBV3-1 (or the pseudogene TRBV3-2); D not resolved. CDR3 size: 16 residues. V was shortened by 2 bases and J by 4 bases, with 17 bases between the two germline ends. In germline, CDR1 is LGHDT, CDR2 YNNKEL (reference sequence). The DNA of the CDR3 is TGTGCCAGCAGCCAAAACTTACGGGTCCGGGGCACTGAAGCTTTCTTT. It translates to CASSQNLRVRGTEAFF.

The chain is built from TRBV7-6 and TRBJ2-7; tentatively, D is TRBD1 (6 bases). The CDR3 length is 15 residues. Germline-derived CDR1 and CDR2 are SGHVS and FNYEAQ. Trimming shortened V by 2 bases and J by 3 bases, and 14 bases separated the two germline ends. The CDR3 DNA reads as TGTGCCAGCAGCTTAAGCAGGGGAAGAAGCTACGAGCAGTACTTC. Protein sequence: CASSLSRGRSYEQYF.

V usage is TRBV7-2 and J usage is TRBJ1-2; D is uncertain. Germline V CDR1 and CDR2: SGHTA, FQGNSA. This CDR3 region has 14 residues. V dropped 0 bases and J dropped 7 bases, with 12 bases sitting between them. The CDR3 DNA reads TGTGCCAGCAGCTTAGCGGGCAATCCGCGTGGCTACACCTTC. This gives the protein CASSLAGNPRGYTF.

The genes are TRBV27 and TRBJ2-4; a possible D gene is TRBD2 (5 bases). The germline V and J ends were trimmed by 5 bases and 15 bases, with 23 bases remaining between them. Germline values: CDR1 MNHEY, CDR2 SMNVEV (reference sequence). The CDR3 runs to 14 residues. Written as DNA, the CDR3 is TGTGCCAGCAGTCCATATCCCCCGACGGGAAAAAGGTACTTC. Its translation: CASSPYPPTGKRYF.

The chain carries TRBV30 and TRBJ1-2; TRBD1 might be the D (5 bases). The V gene's germline CDR1 is GTSNPN and CDR2 SVGIG (reference sequence). The CDR3 extends over 13 amino acids. Trimming removed 2 bases at V and 6 bases at J, with 13 bases between. CDR3 sequence (DNA): TGTGCCTGGAGTCGATTGCAAGGGGATGGCTACACCTTC. It translates to CAWSRLQGDGYTF.

This sequence joins TRBV6-5 and TRBJ1-5; D might be TRBD1 (5 bases). CDR3 length: 14 amino acids. Per germline, CDR1 MNHEY and CDR2 SVGAGI. The V and J ends lost 7 bases and 4 bases respectively, with 14 bases between them. Here the CDR3 DNA reads TGTGCCAGCACCCCCGGGGGACTTAATCAGCCCCAGCATTTT. It specifies CASTPGGLNQPQHF.

This rearrangement joins TRBV5-6 to TRBJ2-7, with no clear D. Germline V gene data show CDR1 as SGHDT and CDR2 as YYEEEE. Trimming stripped 4 bases from V and 6 bases from J, with 23 bases between. The CDR3 length is 16 residues. CDR3 sequence (DNA): TGTGCCAGCAGCCGCTACAGCTCCTTTACCTTTGGCGAGCAGTACTTC. This encodes CASSRYSSFTFGEQYF.

This chain uses TRBV28 with TRBJ2-1; D is perhaps TRBD2 (6 bases). V lost 2 bases and J 4 bases, leaving 12 bases between the germline ends. Germline V gene lookup returns CDR1 MDHEN and CDR2 SYDVKM. The CDR3 totals 15 residues. The CDR3 sequence: CASSLAGAGYNEQFF. CDR3 sequence (DNA): TGTGCCAGCAGTTTAGCGGGCGCGGGGTACAATGAGCAGTTCTTC.

CDR3 amino acids: CASRRHQNTEAFF. DNA of the CDR3: TGTGCCAGCAGGCGACATCAGAACACTGAAGCTTTCTTT. The genes are TRBV6-5 and TRBJ1-1; D gene ambiguous. V shed 6 bases and J shed 1 base, with 9 bases lying between them. The CDR3 length is 13 residues. Germline CDR1 MNHEY, CDR2 SVGAGI.

The V gene is TRBV2, the J gene TRBJ1-2; 7 nucleotides agree with TRBD1. V was pared by 7 bases and J by 3 bases, with 5 bases of the junction left unmatched. Germline V gene lookup returns CDR1 SNHLY and CDR2 FYNNEI. The CDR3 spans 13 residues. CDR3 coding DNA: TGTGCCAGCATCTTGACAGGGTACTATGGCTACACCTTC. This codes for CASILTGYYGYTF.

V is TRBV4-3 and J is TRBJ2-5; D might be TRBD2 (5 bases). The germline gives CDR1 LGHNA, CDR2 YSLEER. V was pared by 1 base and J by 4 bases, with 7 bases between. The CDR3 covers 13 residues. The CDR3 sequence: CASSQASGETQYF. The CDR3 nucleotides read TGCGCCAGCAGCCAAGCAAGCGGAGAGACCCAGTACTTC.

In DNA, the CDR3 is TGTGCCAGCAGCCCCTGGACAGGGGGCGGCTACACCTTC. As protein: CASSPWTGGGYTF. The gene calls are TRBV14 and TRBJ1-2; TRBD1 aligns across 11 bases. The ends lost 4 bases at V and 8 bases at J; junction bases unmatched: 3. CDR1 is SGHDN and CDR2 is FVKESK in the germline V gene. The CDR3 has 13 amino acids. The full variable domain, in which reference TRBV14 and TRBJ1-2 provide the parts outside the CDR3, is EAGVTQFPSHSVIEKGQTVTLRCDPISGHDNLYWYRRVMGKEIKFLLHFVKESKQDESGMPNNRFLAERTGGTYSTLKVQPAELEDSGVYFCASSPWTGGGYTFGSGTRLTVV.

As for this clone: The same CDR3 also results from other DNA sequences found in this sample. The chain couples TRBV5-1 to TRBJ2-2, with 10 positions matching TRBD2. Trimming removed 1 base from V and 5 bases from J; junction bases left unmatched: 5. CDR1 SGHRS and CDR2 YFSETQ come from the germline V gene. The CDR3 totals 16 residues. As DNA, the CDR3 is TGCGCCAGCAGCTTGTCTAGCGGGGGAGGTACCGGGGAGCTGTTTTTT. It is translated as CASSLSSGGGTGELFF. The full variable domain, with the rest looked up from reference TRBV5-1 and TRBJ2-2, is KAGVTQTPRYLIKTRGQQVTLSCSPISGHRSVSWYQQTPGQGLQFLFEYFSETQRNKGNFPGRFSGRQFSNSRSEMNVSTLELGDSALYLCASSLSSGGGTGELFFGEGSRLTVL.

The V and J genes are TRBV12-3 or TRBV12-4 and TRBJ1-5; D uncertain. V lost 2 bases, J lost 5 bases, and 7 bases lay in between. The CDR3 has 13 amino acids. The CDR3 loop is CASSLIEYQPQHF. The CDR3 DNA is TGTGCCAGCAGTTTAATAGAGTATCAGCCCCAGCATTTT.

The chain has TRBV21-1 and TRBJ2-3; TRBD1, as called in the table, went unchecked against the DNA. TRBV21-1 is flagged as a pseudogene. This CDR3 is 15 amino acids long. CDR3 in DNA: TGTGCCAGCAGCAAAGCGGCCCCCTGCACAGATACGCAGTATTTT. Its protein product is CASSKAAPCTDTQYF.

This clone is a singleton in its sample. The rearrangement joins TRBV7-2 to TRBJ1-2; D unresolved. The CDR3 is 16 residues long. The germline CDR1 and CDR2 sequences are SGHTA and FQGNSA. Trimming pared 7 bases from V and 0 bases from J, leaving 18 bases between. CDR3 in amino acids: CASTVGGLGSNYGYTF. The CDR3 DNA is TGTGCCAGCACCGTGGGAGGGTTGGGATCTAACTATGGCTACACCTTC.

The V call is TRBV7-9, the J call TRBJ2-5, with 9 bases identical to TRBD1. The ends lost 8 bases at V and 6 bases at J; junction bases unmatched: 13. Germline V lookup: CDR1 SEHNR, CDR2 FQNEAQ (reference sequence). The CDR3 extends over 15 amino acids. The DNA of the CDR3 is TGTGCCAGCGACCCGGGACAGGGTATCGGAAAGACCCAGTACTTC. It is translated as CASDPGQGIGKTQYF.

V usage is TRBV21-1 and J usage is TRBJ1-4; TRBD1 is the table's D call, not checked against the DNA. TRBV21-1 is a pseudogene. The CDR3 has 15 residues. The CDR3 sequence is CASSTQDRGVEKLFF. The CDR3 DNA sequence: TGTGCCAGCAGCACCCAGGACAGGGGAGTTGAAAAACTGTTTTTT.

This chain connects TRBV5-1 to TRBJ1-5, with 7 bases lining up with TRBD1. The V and J ends lost 1 base and 4 bases, in that order; junction bases with no gene match: 8. The CDR3 contains 16 residues. Germline V lookup: CDR1 SGHRS, CDR2 YFSETQ. The CDR3 coding sequence is TGCGCCAGCAGCTTGACCCCGACAGGGTTGAATCAGCCCCAGCATTTT. Its translation is CASSLTPTGLNQPQHF.

The chain is built from TRBV7-9 and TRBJ2-5; possibly TRBD1 for D (6 bases). Germline values: CDR1 SEHNR, CDR2 FQNEAQ (reference sequence). The CDR3 has 16 amino acids. With 6 bases removed from V and 5 bases from J, the gap between germline ends came to 22 bases. In nucleotides, the CDR3 is TGTGCCAGCAGACCCAGGGGATCTATCGCCCGTGAGACCCAGTACTTC. Its translation is CASRPRGSIARETQYF.

This clone was found once. DNA for the CDR3: TGTGCCAGCGTGGGACTGGGCACTCCCAATTCACCCCTCCACTTT. Translation: CASVGLGTPNSPLHF. The V call is TRBV6-5, the J call TRBJ1-6; D perhaps matches TRBD1 (5 bases). Trimming left V 8 bases short and J 7 bases short, with 18 bases between. Germline V gene sequence: CDR1 MNHEY, CDR2 SVGAGI. The CDR3 totals 15 residues.

This chain links TRBV29-1 with TRBJ1-5; possibly TRBD1 for D (6 bases). This CDR3 comprises 12 residues. Per germline, CDR1 SQVTM and CDR2 ANQGSEA. Trimming stripped 4 bases from V and 6 bases from J, with 10 bases between. CDR3 amino acids: CSVGQVGQPQHF. CDR3 in DNA: TGCAGCGTTGGACAGGTGGGTCAGCCCCAGCATTTT.

This chain uses TRBV28 with TRBJ2-1; weak D call: TRBD2 (6 bases). Trimming shortened V by 4 bases and J by 5 bases, and 18 bases separated the two germline ends. The CDR3 length is 16 residues. Germline-derived CDR1 and CDR2 are MDHEN and SYDVKM. CDR3 sequence: CASSWTTRRVDNEQFF. The DNA of the CDR3 is TGTGCCAGCAGTTGGACGACTAGGAGGGTTGACAATGAGCAGTTCTTC.

V is TRBV6-5 and J is TRBJ2-3; D unresolved. The CDR3 totals 14 residues. The ends were cut back, 0 bases at V and 3 bases at J, with 7 bases in the middle. Per the germline V gene, CDR1 is MNHEY and CDR2 is SVGAGI. CDR3 region: CASSYSFGTDTQYF. CDR3 coding DNA: TGTGCCAGCAGTTACTCGTTCGGGACAGATACGCAGTATTTT.

The chain is built from TRBV7-2 and TRBJ1-1, with D hard to call. V dropped 1 base and J dropped 0 bases, with 9 bases sitting between them. Germline loops: CDR1 SGHTA, CDR2 FQGNSA. The CDR3 totals 15 residues. CDR3 bases: TGTGCCAGCAGCTTAGGGGAGGGAATGAACACTGAAGCTTTCTTT. Translated: CASSLGEGMNTEAFF.

The chain combines TRBV7-2 with TRBJ2-7, with D maybe TRBD1 (6 bases). V dropped 5 bases and J dropped 6 bases, with 11 bases sitting between them. Germline CDR1 reads SGHTA; CDR2 reads FQGNSA. The CDR3 extends over 12 amino acids. As DNA, the CDR3 is TGTGCCAGCAGCCCACAGGGTTTCGAGCAGTACTTC. Its protein product is CASSPQGFEQYF.